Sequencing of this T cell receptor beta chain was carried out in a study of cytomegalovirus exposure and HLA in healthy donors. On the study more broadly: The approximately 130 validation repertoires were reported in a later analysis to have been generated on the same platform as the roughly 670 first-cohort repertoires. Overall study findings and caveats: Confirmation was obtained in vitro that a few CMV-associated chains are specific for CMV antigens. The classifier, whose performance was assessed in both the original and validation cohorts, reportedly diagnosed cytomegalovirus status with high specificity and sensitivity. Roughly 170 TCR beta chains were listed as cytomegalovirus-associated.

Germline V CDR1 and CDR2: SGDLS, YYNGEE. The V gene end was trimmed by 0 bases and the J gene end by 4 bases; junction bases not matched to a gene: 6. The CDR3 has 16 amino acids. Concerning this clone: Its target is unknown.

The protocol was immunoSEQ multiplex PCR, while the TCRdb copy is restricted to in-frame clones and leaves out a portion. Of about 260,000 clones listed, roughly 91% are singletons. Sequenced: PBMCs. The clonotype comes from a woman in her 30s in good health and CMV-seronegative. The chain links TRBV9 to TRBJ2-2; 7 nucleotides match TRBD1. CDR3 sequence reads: CASSVARRGSTGELFF. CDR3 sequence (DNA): TGTGCCAGCAGCGTAGCGCGCAGGGGGAGCACCGGGGAGCTGTTTTTT.